The clone carrying this T cell receptor beta chain showed up just a few times. Its antigen is undetermined. V was trimmed by 2 bases and J by 9 bases, leaving 8 bases between them. The CDR3 has 12 residues. The germline CDR1 and CDR2 sequences are SGHTA and FQGNSA. TCRbeta library preparation incorporated unique molecular identifiers. One entry per CDR3 protein, called by TCRdb with MiXCR from the PCR reads. The data contain 600,000 to 800,000 distinct CDR3 sequences, around 12% of them singletons. This sample was taken from a study of T-cell reconstitution after alpha-beta-depleted transplantation in children. Regarding the study as a whole: Reportedly, alpha-beta T cells present about two months post-transplant originated from several hundred expanded clones of graft origin. By one year post-transplant, T-cell counts and diversity largely arose from T cells that were newly produced. In some patients, recipient T cells and intrathymic progenitors surviving conditioning explained high day-60 diversity.

Material: PBMCs, obtained before TCRalphabeta/CD19-depleted stem cell transplant. The sequence was collected from a girl aged 2-15 years with congenital amegakaryocytic thrombocytopenia, due to receive a stem cell transplant. This chain links TRBV7-2 with TRBJ2-1; D unclear. The CDR3 is CASSLLWVEQFF. CDR3 DNA sequence: TGTGCCAGCAGCTTATTATGGGTTGAGCAGTTCTTC.